Listed below are T cell receptor beta chains from one sample, sequenced in a study of T cells in Graves' hyperthyroidism and ophthalmopathy. One entry per CDR3 protein results from TCRdb running MiXCR on the multiplex PCR reads. This sample has under 350,000 distinct CDR3 sequences, with around 15% found just once. Sequenced input: blood. These receptors came from a woman in her fifties or sixties with Graves' ophthalmopathy. CDR3s include the opening cysteine and the closing phenylalanine or tryptophan. Fields, in order: CDR3 DNA, CDR3 protein, D gene, clone size, J gene, V gene. The D gene is left open where the match is weak. Where a row states a size, it is once, few, many or the class of an expanded clone; other rows omit it.

CDR3 DNA: TGTGCCAGCAGTACCGGGACAGTGGCCGGGGAGACCCAGTACTTC
CDR3 protein: CASSTGTVAGETQYF
D gene: TRBD1
clone size: .
J gene: TRBJ2-5
V gene: TRBV25-1

CDR3 DNA: TGTGCCATCAGTGAGCGGCAGGGGTACTATGGCTACACCTTC
CDR3 protein: CAISERQGYYGYTF
D gene: .
clone size: few
J gene: TRBJ1-2
V gene: TRBV10-3

CDR3 DNA: TGCGCCAGCAGCTCAGACAGGGGCGGGCAGCCCCAGCATTTT
CDR3 protein: CASSSDRGGQPQHF
D gene: TRBD1
clone size: many
J gene: TRBJ1-5
V gene: TRBV5-1

CDR3 DNA: .
CDR3 protein: CASSFGAGRDYTF
D gene: .
clone size: many
J gene: TRBJ1-2
V gene: TRBV2

CDR3 DNA: TGCGCCAGCAGCCGAACTACGGGGGGTCGGAATACGCAGTATTTT
CDR3 protein: CASSRTTGGRNTQYF
D gene: TRBD2
clone size: .
J gene: TRBJ2-3
V gene: TRBV5-1

CDR3 DNA: TGTGCCAGCAGCTTAGGGGGAACGGGGGATAGGTGGGACTTC
CDR3 protein: CASSLGGTGDRWDF
D gene: .
clone size: many
J gene: TRBJ2-5
V gene: TRBV7-2

CDR3 DNA: TGTGCCAGCAGCAGTTCCGGGACAGGGAACACCGGGGAGCTGTTTTTT
CDR3 protein: CASSSSGTGNTGELFF
D gene: TRBD1
clone size: .
J gene: TRBJ2-2
V gene: TRBV12-3/TRBV12-4

CDR3 DNA: TGTGCCAGCAGTTACGTGACTACGACAGTTCAGAAGCAGTACTTC
CDR3 protein: CASSYVTTTVQKQYF
D gene: .
clone size: many
J gene: TRBJ2-7
V gene: TRBV6-2/TRBV6-3

CDR3 DNA: TGTGCCAGCAGCCTCCGCTGGGCCGAGACTAACTATGGCTACACCTTC
CDR3 protein: CASSLRWAETNYGYTF
D gene: .
clone size: .
J gene: TRBJ1-2
V gene: TRBV11-2

CDR3 DNA: TGTGCCGGGGCGGTCGGGGGGGCGGATACGCAGTATTTT
CDR3 protein: CAGAVGGADTQYF
D gene: TRBD2
clone size: .
J gene: TRBJ2-3
V gene: TRBV2

CDR3 DNA: TGTGCCAGCACTCGGACAGTCGCTGGAAACACCATATATTTT
CDR3 protein: CASTRTVAGNTIYF
D gene: .
clone size: .
J gene: TRBJ1-3
V gene: TRBV28

CDR3 DNA: TGTGCCAGCAGCTCAGGCTATAAGAATACGCAGTATTTT
CDR3 protein: CASSSGYKNTQYF
D gene: .
clone size: many
J gene: TRBJ2-3
V gene: TRBV7-2

CDR3 DNA: TGTGCCAGCAGCGCCGGGACTAGCGGACCCTACGAGCAGTACTTC
CDR3 protein: CASSAGTSGPYEQYF
D gene: TRBD2
clone size: many
J gene: TRBJ2-7
V gene: TRBV7-9

CDR3 DNA: TGTGCCAGTCGACCTGAGGCCGGGGAGCTGTTTTTT
CDR3 protein: CASRPEAGELFF
D gene: .
clone size: .
J gene: TRBJ2-2
V gene: TRBV19

CDR3 DNA: TGTGCCAGCAGTTCATTTGGGACTCCAGATACGCAGTATTTT
CDR3 protein: CASSSFGTPDTQYF
D gene: .
clone size: many
J gene: TRBJ2-3
V gene: TRBV27

CDR3 DNA: TGTGCCAGCAGCTCCACTTCGGTCCGGGACAGGTCTGGGGCCAACGTCCTGACTTTC
CDR3 protein: CASSSTSVRDRSGANVLTF
D gene: TRBD1
clone size: .
J gene: TRBJ2-6
V gene: TRBV5-1

CDR3 DNA: TGTGCCTTATACAGGGCCTCCTACGAGCAGTACTTC
CDR3 protein: CALYRASYEQYF
D gene: .
clone size: .
J gene: TRBJ2-7
V gene: TRBV30

CDR3 DNA: TGTGCCAGCTCACCCGAGGCCTATCGGGACACTGAAGCTTTCTTT
CDR3 protein: CASSPEAYRDTEAFF
D gene: .
clone size: many
J gene: TRBJ1-1
V gene: TRBV18

CDR3 DNA: TGTGCCAGCAGTCCCTCTCGACAGGGTCGAGAGCAGTACTTC
CDR3 protein: CASSPSRQGREQYF
D gene: TRBD1
clone size: .
J gene: TRBJ2-7
V gene: TRBV6-1

CDR3 DNA: TGTGCCAGCAGTTTATATAGTTTAGACACTGCCCAAGAGACCCAGTACTTC
CDR3 protein: CASSLYSLDTAQETQYF
D gene: .
clone size: many
J gene: TRBJ2-5
V gene: TRBV28

CDR3 DNA: TGTGCCAGCAGCGTAGAGGGGTTTGGGGCCAACGTCCTGACTTTC
CDR3 protein: CASSVEGFGANVLTF
D gene: .
clone size: few
J gene: TRBJ2-6
V gene: TRBV9

CDR3 DNA: TGTGCCAGCGGGACAGGGGGCGCGTCCGACTACGAGCAGTACTTC
CDR3 protein: CASGTGGASDYEQYF
D gene: TRBD1
clone size: few
J gene: TRBJ2-7
V gene: TRBV4-2

CDR3 DNA: TGTGCCAGCAGCGTAATGGACGGGCCCCGGTGGGAGACCCAGTACTTC
CDR3 protein: CASSVMDGPRWETQYF
D gene: .
clone size: .
J gene: TRBJ2-5
V gene: TRBV9

CDR3 DNA: TGTGCCAGCAGCGCCCATGGGGACAGTGCCTACGAGCAGTTCTTC
CDR3 protein: CASSAHGDSAYEQFF
D gene: TRBD1
clone size: once
J gene: TRBJ2-1
V gene: TRBV9

CDR3 DNA: TGTGCCAGCAATAGACAGGGACTCACAGATACGCAGTATTTT
CDR3 protein: CASNRQGLTDTQYF
D gene: .
clone size: many
J gene: TRBJ2-3
V gene: TRBV9

CDR3 DNA: TGTGCCAGCAGTTTGAGGGGGAGCAATCAGCCCCAGCATTTT
CDR3 protein: CASSLRGSNQPQHF
D gene: .
clone size: many
J gene: TRBJ1-5
V gene: TRBV12-3/TRBV12-4

CDR3 DNA: TGTGCCAGCAGCACAGGGGCTAGCACAGATACGCAGTATTTT
CDR3 protein: CASSTGASTDTQYF
D gene: TRBD1
clone size: .
J gene: TRBJ2-3
V gene: TRBV14

CDR3 DNA: TGTGCCAGCTCACCTCAGGGGGCTGAAAAACTGTTTTTT
CDR3 protein: CASSPQGAEKLFF
D gene: TRBD1
clone size: .
J gene: TRBJ1-4
V gene: TRBV18

CDR3 DNA: TGTGCCAGCAGCTTAGGGGCGACGGTAGCTTGGACTGAAGCTTTCTTT
CDR3 protein: CASSLGATVAWTEAFF
D gene: .
clone size: .
J gene: TRBJ1-1
V gene: TRBV11-2

CDR3 DNA: TGTGCCACCAGCAGAGCCGCGGGTGAGAGTGCTGGCTACACCTTC
CDR3 protein: CATSRAAGESAGYTF
D gene: .
clone size: few
J gene: TRBJ1-2
V gene: TRBV15

CDR3 DNA: TGTGCCAGTACCGGAGAGGGGTACAATGAGCAGTTCTTC
CDR3 protein: CASTGEGYNEQFF
D gene: .
clone size: .
J gene: TRBJ2-1
V gene: TRBV11-2

CDR3 DNA: TGTGCCAGCAGCTTAAGGACCCTAGCGGGGTTTAGCACAGATACGCAGTATTTT
CDR3 protein: CASSLRTLAGFSTDTQYF
D gene: TRBD2
clone size: many
J gene: TRBJ2-3
V gene: TRBV7-2

CDR3 DNA: TGTGCCAGCAGCCCCCGTACTGGGGCCAACGTCCTGACTTTC
CDR3 protein: CASSPRTGANVLTF
D gene: .
clone size: many
J gene: TRBJ2-6
V gene: TRBV7-2

CDR3 DNA: TGTGCCAGCAGTCCAAGGCCTCCGAACGGCTACACCTTC
CDR3 protein: CASSPRPPNGYTF
D gene: .
clone size: many
J gene: TRBJ1-2
V gene: TRBV2

CDR3 DNA: TGCAGTGCTAGGGTAACAGGGTACAGCAATCAGCCCCAGCATTTT
CDR3 protein: CSARVTGYSNQPQHF
D gene: .
clone size: many
J gene: TRBJ1-5
V gene: TRBV20-1

CDR3 DNA: TGTGCCAGCAGTCCGGATACAGGGCCCCACGAGCAGTACTTC
CDR3 protein: CASSPDTGPHEQYF
D gene: .
clone size: many
J gene: TRBJ2-7
V gene: TRBV12-3/TRBV12-4

CDR3 DNA: TGTGCCAGCAGCGTAGCAGGGGACTATGGCTACACCTTC
CDR3 protein: CASSVAGDYGYTF
D gene: .
clone size: few
J gene: TRBJ1-2
V gene: TRBV9

CDR3 DNA: TGTGCCAGCTCACCAGTGACAGGGAGTACCGGGGAGCTGTTTTTT
CDR3 protein: CASSPVTGSTGELFF
D gene: TRBD1
clone size: many
J gene: TRBJ2-2
V gene: TRBV18

CDR3 DNA: TGTGCCAGCAGCTTAGTCAGGGGGGGAGGCACAGATACGCAGTATTTT
CDR3 protein: CASSLVRGGGTDTQYF
D gene: .
clone size: many
J gene: TRBJ2-3
V gene: TRBV7-2

CDR3 DNA: TGTGCCAGCAGTTTCGAGCGGGGGCGTTTCTACAATGAGCAGTTCTTC
CDR3 protein: CASSFERGRFYNEQFF
D gene: TRBD2
clone size: .
J gene: TRBJ2-1
V gene: TRBV12-3/TRBV12-4

CDR3 DNA: TGCAGTGCTCCCCCCGGGATGGCAGATACGCAGTATTTT
CDR3 protein: CSAPPGMADTQYF
D gene: .
clone size: many
J gene: TRBJ2-3
V gene: TRBV20-1